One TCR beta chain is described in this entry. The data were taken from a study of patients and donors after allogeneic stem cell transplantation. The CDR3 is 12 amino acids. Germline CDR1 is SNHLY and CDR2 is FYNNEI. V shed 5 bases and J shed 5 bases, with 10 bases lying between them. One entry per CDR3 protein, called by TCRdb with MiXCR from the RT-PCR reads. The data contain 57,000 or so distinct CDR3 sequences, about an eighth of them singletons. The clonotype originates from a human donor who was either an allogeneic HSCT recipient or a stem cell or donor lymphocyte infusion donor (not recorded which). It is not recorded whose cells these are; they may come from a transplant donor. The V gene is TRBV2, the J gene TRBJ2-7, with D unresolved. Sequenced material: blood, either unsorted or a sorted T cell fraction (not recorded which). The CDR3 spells CASSYGQDEQYF. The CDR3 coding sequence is TGTGCCAGCAGTTACGGGCAGGACGAGCAGTACTTC.